This T cell receptor beta chain was retrieved from a study of T cell responses to AZD1222 COVID-19 vaccine. Whole-study findings and limits: Among the donors, most were white British and more were female, and clonal diversity was possibly underestimated.

A note on this clone: What it binds is unknown.

Sequencing was performed with immunoSEQ multiplex PCR; in TCRdb, only in-frame clones are kept and a portion is missing. This sample has around 220,000 clones; about 94% occur once, and the top ten carry approximately 1.5%. Trimming left V 5 bases short and J 1 base short, with 11 bases between. This CDR3 contains 14 residues. Germline V lookup: CDR1 MNHEY, CDR2 SVGAGI. Sequences were derived from peripheral blood, sampled 28 days after the second dose of the MenACWY control vaccine. The receptor comes from an adult who received the MenACWY meningococcal vaccine as a control. The chain combines TRBV6-5 with TRBJ1-1, with D possibly TRBD1 on 6 matching bases. CDR3 residues: CASSLATGNTEAFF. CDR3 DNA: TGTGCCAGCAGTCTCGCGACAGGGAACACTGAAGCTTTCTTT.